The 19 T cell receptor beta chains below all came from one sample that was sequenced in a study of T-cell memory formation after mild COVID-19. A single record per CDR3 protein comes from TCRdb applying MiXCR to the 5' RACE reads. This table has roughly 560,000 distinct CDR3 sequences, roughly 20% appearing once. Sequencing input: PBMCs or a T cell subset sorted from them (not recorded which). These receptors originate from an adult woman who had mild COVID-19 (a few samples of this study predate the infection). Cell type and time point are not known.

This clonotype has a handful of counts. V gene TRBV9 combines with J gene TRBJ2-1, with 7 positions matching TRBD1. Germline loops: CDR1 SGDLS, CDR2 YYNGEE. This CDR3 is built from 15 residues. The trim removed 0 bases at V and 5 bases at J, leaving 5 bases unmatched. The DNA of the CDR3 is TGTGCCAGCAGCGTAGAAAGGGGGCTCAACAATGAGCAGTTCTTC. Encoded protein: CASSVERGLNNEQFF. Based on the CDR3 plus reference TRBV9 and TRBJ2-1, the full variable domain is DSGVTQTPKHLITATGQRVTLRCSPRSGDLSVYWYQQSLDQGLQFLIQYYNGEERAKGNILERFSAQQFPDLHSELNLSSLELGDSALYFCASSVERGLNNEQFFGPGTRLTVL.

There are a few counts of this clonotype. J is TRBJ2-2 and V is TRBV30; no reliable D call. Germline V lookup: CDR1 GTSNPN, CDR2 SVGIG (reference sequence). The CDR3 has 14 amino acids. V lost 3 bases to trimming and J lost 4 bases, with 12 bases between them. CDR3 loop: CAWSPGLGTGELFF. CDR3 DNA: TGTGCCTGGAGCCCGGGCCTAGGCACCGGGGAGCTGTTTTTT.

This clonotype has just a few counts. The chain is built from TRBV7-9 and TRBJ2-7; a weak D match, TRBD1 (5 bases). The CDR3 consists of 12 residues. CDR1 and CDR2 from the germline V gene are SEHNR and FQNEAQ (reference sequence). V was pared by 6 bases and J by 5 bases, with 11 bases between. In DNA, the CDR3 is TGTGCCAGCAGAGCCCAGGGTAACGAGCAGTACTTC. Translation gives CASRAQGNEQYF.

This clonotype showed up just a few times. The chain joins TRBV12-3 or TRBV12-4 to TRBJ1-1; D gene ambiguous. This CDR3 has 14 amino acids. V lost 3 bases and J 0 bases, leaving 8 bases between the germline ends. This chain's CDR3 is CASSFFRVNTEAFF. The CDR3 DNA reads TGTGCCAGCAGTTTTTTCAGAGTGAACACTGAAGCTTTCTTT.

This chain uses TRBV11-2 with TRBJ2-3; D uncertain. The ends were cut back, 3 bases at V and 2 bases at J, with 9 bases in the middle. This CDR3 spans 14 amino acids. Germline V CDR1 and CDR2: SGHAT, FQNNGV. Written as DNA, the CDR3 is TGTGCCAGCAGCTTGACCGGAGTCACAGATACGCAGTATTTT. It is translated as CASSLTGVTDTQYF.

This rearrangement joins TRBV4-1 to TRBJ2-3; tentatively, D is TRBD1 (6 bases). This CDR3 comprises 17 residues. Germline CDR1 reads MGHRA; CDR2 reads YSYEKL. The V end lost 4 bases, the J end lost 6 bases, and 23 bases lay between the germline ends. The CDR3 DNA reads TGCGCCAGCAGCCCCTACGCCCCAGGGGTGACGATTGATACGCAGTATTTT. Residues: CASSPYAPGVTIDTQYF.

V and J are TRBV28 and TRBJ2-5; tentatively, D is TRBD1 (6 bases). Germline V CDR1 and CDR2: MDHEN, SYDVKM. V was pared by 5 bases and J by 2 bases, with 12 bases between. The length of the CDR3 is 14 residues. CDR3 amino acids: CASSPGQLQETQYF. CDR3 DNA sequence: TGTGCCAGCAGTCCCGGACAGTTGCAAGAGACCCAGTACTTC.

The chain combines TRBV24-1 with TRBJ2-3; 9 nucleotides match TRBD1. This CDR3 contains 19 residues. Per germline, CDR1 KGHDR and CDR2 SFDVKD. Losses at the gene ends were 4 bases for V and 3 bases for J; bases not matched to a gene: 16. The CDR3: CATSDQAIGQGTATDTQYF. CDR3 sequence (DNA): TGTGCCACCAGTGACCAAGCCATAGGACAGGGGACTGCAACAGATACGCAGTATTTT.

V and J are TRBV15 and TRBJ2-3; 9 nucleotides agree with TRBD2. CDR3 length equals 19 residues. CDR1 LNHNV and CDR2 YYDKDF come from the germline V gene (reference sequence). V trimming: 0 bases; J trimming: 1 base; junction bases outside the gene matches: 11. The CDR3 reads CATSREGGPSGVRTDTQYF. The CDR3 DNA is TGTGCCACCAGCAGAGAAGGCGGGCCTAGCGGGGTTCGCACAGATACGCAGTATTTT. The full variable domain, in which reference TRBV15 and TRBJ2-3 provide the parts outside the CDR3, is DAMVIQNPRYQVTQFGKPVTLSCSQTLNHNVMYWYQQKSSQAPKLLFHYYDKDFNNEADTPDNFQSRRPNTSFCFLDIRSPGLGDTAMYLCATSREGGPSGVRTDTQYFGPGTRLTVL.

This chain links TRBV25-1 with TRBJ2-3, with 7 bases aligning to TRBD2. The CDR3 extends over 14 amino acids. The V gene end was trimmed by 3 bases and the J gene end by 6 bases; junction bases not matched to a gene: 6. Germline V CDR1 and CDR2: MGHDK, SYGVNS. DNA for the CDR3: TGTGCCAGCAGTGATGTGGGACTACCGGATACGCAGTATTTT. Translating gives CASSDVGLPDTQYF.

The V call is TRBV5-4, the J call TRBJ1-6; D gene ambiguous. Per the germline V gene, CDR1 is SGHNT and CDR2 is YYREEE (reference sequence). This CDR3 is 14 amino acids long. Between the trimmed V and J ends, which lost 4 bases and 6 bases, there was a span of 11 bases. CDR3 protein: CASSRPGLNSPLHF. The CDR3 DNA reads TGTGCCAGCAGCCGACCGGGCCTTAATTCACCCCTCCACTTT. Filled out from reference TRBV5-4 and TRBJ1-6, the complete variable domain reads ETGVTQSPTHLIKTRGQQVTLRCSSQSGHNTVSWYQQALGQGPQFIFQYYREEENGRGNFPPRFSGLQFPNYSSELNVNALELDDSALYLCASSRPGLNSPLHFGNGTRLTVT.

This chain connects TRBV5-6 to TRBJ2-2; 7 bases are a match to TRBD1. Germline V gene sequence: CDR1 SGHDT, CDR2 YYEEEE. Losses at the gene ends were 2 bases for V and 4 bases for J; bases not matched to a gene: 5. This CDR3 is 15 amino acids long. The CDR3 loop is CASSFGDRITGELFF. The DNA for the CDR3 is TGTGCCAGCAGCTTTGGGGACAGAATCACCGGGGAGCTGTTTTTT.

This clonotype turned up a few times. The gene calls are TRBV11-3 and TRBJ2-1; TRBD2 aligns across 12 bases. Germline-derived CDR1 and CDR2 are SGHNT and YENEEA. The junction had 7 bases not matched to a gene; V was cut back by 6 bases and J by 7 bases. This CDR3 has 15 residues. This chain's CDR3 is CASSPLAGGQNEQFF. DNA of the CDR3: TGTGCCAGCAGTCCCCTAGCGGGAGGGCAGAATGAGCAGTTCTTC.

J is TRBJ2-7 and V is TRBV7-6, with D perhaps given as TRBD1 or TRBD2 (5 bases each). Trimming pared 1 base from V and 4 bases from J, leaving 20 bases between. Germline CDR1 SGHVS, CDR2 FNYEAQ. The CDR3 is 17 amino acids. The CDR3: CASSLGGVGTVVYEQYF. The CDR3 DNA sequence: TGTGCCAGCAGCTTAGGAGGCGTCGGGACGGTGGTTTACGAGCAGTACTTC.

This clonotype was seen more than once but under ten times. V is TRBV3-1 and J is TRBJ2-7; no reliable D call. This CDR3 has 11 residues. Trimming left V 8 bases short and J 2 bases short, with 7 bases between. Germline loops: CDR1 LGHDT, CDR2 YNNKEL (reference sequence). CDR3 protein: CASAAAYEQYF. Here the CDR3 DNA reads TGTGCCAGCGCCGCGGCCTACGAGCAGTACTTC.

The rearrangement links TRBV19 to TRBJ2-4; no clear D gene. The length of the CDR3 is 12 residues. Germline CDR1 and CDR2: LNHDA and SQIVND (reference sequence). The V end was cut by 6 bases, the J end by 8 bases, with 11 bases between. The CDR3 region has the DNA TGTGCCAGTAGGCCCGAAGGATACATTCAGTACTTC. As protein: CASRPEGYIQYF.

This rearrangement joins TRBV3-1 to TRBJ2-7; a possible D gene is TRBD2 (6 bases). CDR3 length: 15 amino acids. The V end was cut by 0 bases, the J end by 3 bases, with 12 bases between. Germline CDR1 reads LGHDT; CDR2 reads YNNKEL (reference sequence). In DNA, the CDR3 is TGTGCCAGCAGCCAAGATCGGCTAGCGAGCTACGAGCAGTACTTC. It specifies CASSQDRLASYEQYF.

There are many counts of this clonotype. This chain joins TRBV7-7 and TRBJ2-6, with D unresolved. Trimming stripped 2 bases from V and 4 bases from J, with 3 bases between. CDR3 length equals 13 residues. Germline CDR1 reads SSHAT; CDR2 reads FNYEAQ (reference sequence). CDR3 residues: CASSLPGANVLTF. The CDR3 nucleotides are TGTGCCAGCAGCTTACCCGGGGCCAACGTCCTGACTTTC.

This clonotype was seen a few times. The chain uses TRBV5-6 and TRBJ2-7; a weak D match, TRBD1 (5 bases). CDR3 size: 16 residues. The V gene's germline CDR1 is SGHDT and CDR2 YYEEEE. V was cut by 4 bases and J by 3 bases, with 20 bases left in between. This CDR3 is CASSQIREDLIYEQYF. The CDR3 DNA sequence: TGTGCCAGCAGCCAGATCAGGGAAGACCTAATCTACGAGCAGTACTTC.